This T cell receptor (beta chain) was obtained from a study of identifying expanded T cells in peripheral blood. Regarding this clone: The antigen is unknown.

Germline V lookup: CDR1 SGHAT, CDR2 FQNNGV. V gave up 6 bases and J gave up 4 bases; unmatched junction bases: 12. The CDR3 contains 16 residues. Libraries were prepared by immunoSEQ multiplex PCR; TCRdb keeps only in-frame clonotypes and omits some of them. The sample records 130,000 or so clones, approximately 80% being singletons. Study-wide findings and caveats: Over approximately two and four weeks, about 17 and 20 clones changed, versus 1.2 between replicates.

Collection occurred without any documented infections or immune events in donors. This TCR was recovered from a person between 18 and 70 years old in good health. The sequenced material came from blood. V is TRBV11-2 and J is TRBJ2-1; 7 bases are shared with TRBD1. CDR3: CASRTLGQRKYNEQFF. The CDR3 coding sequence is TGTGCCAGCAGGACTTTGGGACAGAGAAAGTACAATGAGCAGTTCTTC.